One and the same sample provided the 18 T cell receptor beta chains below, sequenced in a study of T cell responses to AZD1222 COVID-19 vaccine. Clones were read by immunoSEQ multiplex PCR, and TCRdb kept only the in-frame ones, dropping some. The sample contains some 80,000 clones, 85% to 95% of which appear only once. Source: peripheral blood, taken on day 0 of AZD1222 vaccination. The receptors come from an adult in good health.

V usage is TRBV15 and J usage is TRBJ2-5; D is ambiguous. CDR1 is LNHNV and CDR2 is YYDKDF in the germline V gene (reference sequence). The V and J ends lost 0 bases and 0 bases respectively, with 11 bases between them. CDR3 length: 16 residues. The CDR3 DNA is TGTGCCACCAGCAGAGATCACGATTGGTACCAAGAGACCCAGTACTTC. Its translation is CATSRDHDWYQETQYF. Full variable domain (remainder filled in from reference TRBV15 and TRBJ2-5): DAMVIQNPRYQVTQFGKPVTLSCSQTLNHNVMYWYQQKSSQAPKLLFHYYDKDFNNEADTPDNFQSRRPNTSFCFLDIRSPGLGDTAMYLCATSRDHDWYQETQYFGPGTRLLVL.

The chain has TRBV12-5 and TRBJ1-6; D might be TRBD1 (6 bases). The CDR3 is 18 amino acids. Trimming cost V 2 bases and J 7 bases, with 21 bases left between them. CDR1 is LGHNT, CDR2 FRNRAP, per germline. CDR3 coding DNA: TGTGCTAGTGGTTTGCCCAACGGCGACGGGACACAGAATTCACCCCTCCACTTT. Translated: CASGLPNGDGTQNSPLHF.

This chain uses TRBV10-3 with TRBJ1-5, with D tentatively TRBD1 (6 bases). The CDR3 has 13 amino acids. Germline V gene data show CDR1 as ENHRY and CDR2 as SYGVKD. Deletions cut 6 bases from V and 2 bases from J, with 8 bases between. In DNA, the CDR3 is TGTGCCATCAGACAGGGAGGCAATCAGCCCCAGCATTTT. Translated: CAIRQGGNQPQHF.

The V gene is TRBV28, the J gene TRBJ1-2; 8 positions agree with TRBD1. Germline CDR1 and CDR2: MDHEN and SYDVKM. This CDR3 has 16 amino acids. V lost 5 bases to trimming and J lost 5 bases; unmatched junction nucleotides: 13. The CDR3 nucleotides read TGTGCCAGCAGTCTACCCCGGGCAGGGGGCTTTTATGGCTACACCTTC. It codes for CASSLPRAGGFYGYTF.

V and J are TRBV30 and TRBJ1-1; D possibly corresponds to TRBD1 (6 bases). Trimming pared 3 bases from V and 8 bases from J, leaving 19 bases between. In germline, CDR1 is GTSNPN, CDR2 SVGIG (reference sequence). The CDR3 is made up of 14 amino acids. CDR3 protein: CAWSPDRKISEAFF. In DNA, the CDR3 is TGTGCCTGGAGCCCAGACAGGAAAATTAGCGAAGCTTTCTTT.

The CDR3 spells CASSEITRYTF. The DNA for the CDR3 is TGTGCCAGCAGTGAAATCACACGCTACACCTTC. The rearrangement uses TRBV6-1 and TRBJ1-2; no firm D call. V lost 2 bases and J lost 9, with 7 bases in between. CDR1 is MNHNS and CDR2 is SASEGT in the germline V gene. The CDR3 loop spans 11 amino acids.

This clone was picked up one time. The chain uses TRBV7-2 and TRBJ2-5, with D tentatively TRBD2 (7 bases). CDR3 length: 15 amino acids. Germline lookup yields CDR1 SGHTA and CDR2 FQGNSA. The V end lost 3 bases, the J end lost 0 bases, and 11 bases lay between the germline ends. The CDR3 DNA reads TGTGCCAGCAGCTTCCGGCGGGGGCACCAAGAGACCCAGTACTTC. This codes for CASSFRRGHQETQYF. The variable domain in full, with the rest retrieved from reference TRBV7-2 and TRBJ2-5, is GAGVSQSPSNKVTEKGKDVELRCDPISGHTALYWYRQSLGQGLEFLIYFQGNSAPDKSGLPSDRFSAERTGGSVSTLTIQRTQQEDSAVYLCASSFRRGHQETQYFGPGTRLLVL.

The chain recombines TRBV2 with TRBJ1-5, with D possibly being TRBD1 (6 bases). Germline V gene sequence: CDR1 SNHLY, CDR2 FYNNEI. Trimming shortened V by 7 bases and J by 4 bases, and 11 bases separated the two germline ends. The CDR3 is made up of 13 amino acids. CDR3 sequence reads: CASMQGRNQPQHF. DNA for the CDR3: TGTGCCAGCATGCAGGGGAGAAATCAGCCCCAGCATTTT.

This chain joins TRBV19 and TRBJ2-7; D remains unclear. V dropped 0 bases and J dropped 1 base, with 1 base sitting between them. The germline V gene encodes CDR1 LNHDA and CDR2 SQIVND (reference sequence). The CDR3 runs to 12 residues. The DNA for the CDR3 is TGTGCCAGTAGTATAGATTCCTACGAGCAGTACTTC. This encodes CASSIDSYEQYF.

Here the CDR3 DNA reads TGCAGTGCTAGTGAACAGACTTCCTATGGCTACACCTTC. Its translation is CSASEQTSYGYTF. The chain recombines TRBV20-1 with TRBJ1-2, with D unresolved. The ends were cut back, 3 bases at V and 4 bases at J, with 12 bases in the middle. The CDR3 extends over 13 amino acids. Germline loops: CDR1 DFQATT, CDR2 SNEGSKA (reference sequence).

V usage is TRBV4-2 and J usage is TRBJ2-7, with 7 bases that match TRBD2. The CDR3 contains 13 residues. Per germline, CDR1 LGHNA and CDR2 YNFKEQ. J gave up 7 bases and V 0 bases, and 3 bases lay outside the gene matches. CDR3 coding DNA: TGTGCCAGCAGCCAAGAGGAAGCGGGGGAGCAGTACTTC. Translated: CASSQEEAGEQYF.

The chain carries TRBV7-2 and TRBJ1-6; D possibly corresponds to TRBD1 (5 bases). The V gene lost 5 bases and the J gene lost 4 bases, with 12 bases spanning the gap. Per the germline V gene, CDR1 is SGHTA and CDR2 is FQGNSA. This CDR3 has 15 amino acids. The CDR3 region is CASSPRDGYNSPLHF. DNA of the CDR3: TGTGCCAGCAGCCCGCGGGACGGATATAATTCACCCCTCCACTTT.

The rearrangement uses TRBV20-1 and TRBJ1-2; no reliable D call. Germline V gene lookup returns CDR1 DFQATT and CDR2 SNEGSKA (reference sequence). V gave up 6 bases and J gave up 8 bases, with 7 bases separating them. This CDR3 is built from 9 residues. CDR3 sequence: CSAPPGYTF. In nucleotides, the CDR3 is TGCAGTGCCCCCCCCGGCTACACCTTC.

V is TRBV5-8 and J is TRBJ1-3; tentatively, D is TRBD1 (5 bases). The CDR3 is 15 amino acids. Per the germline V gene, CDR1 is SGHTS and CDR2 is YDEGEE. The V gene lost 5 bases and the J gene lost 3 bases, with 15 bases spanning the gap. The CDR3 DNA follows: TGTGCCAGCAGGCAACGGGGCATGGTTGGAAACACCATATATTTT. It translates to CASRQRGMVGNTIYF.

CDR3 region: CASSLVERATQYF. The CDR3 DNA sequence: TGTGCCAGCAGTTTAGTGGAGCGGGCTACGCAGTATTTT. V is TRBV6-2 or TRBV6-3 and J is TRBJ2-3; the D gene is possibly TRBD2 (6 bases). Per germline, CDR1 MNHEY and CDR2 SVGEGT. Trimming took 4 bases from V and 8 from J, leaving 13 bases between them. CDR3 length: 13 amino acids.

The CDR3 reads CASSDFSGEQFF. The CDR3 DNA follows: TGTGCCAGCAGTGATTTCAGCGGAGAGCAGTTCTTC. V usage is TRBV25-1 and J usage is TRBJ2-1; D is possibly TRBD2 (5 bases). The V end lost 3 bases, the J end lost 10 bases, and 10 bases lay between the germline ends. The length of the CDR3 is 12 residues. Germline assignment: CDR1 MGHDK and CDR2 SYGVNS.

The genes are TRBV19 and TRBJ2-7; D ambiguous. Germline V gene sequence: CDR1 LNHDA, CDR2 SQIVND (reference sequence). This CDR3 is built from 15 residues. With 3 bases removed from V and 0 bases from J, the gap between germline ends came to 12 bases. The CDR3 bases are TGTGCCAGTAGTATTTGGGCCGACTCCTCCTACGAGCAGTACTTC. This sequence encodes CASSIWADSSYEQYF.

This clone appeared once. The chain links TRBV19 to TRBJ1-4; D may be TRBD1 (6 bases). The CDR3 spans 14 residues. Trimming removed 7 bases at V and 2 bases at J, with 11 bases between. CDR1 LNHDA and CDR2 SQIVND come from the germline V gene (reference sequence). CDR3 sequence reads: CASTQGSTNEKLFF. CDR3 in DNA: TGTGCCAGTACCCAGGGGAGCACTAATGAAAAACTGTTTTTT.